This T cell receptor (beta chain) came from a study of cytomegalovirus exposure and HLA in healthy donors. V was trimmed by 4 bases and J by 2 bases, leaving 15 bases between them. The CDR3 loop spans 15 amino acids. Germline values: CDR1 SGHNT, CDR2 YYREEE (reference sequence). Both 60 Vbeta primers and 13 Jbeta primers went into the PCR. Assay: immunoSEQ multiplex PCR; the TCRdb copy retains only in-frame clones and omits some. The sample consists of 150,000 to 200,000 clones, roughly 87% of them appearing once. The specimen sequenced was PBMCs. This TCR was sampled from a middle-aged man in good health and CMV-seropositive. The chain has TRBV5-4 and TRBJ2-5; D may be TRBD2 (6 bases). This CDR3 reads CASSHVAGTQETQYF. For the CDR3, the DNA is TGTGCCAGCAGCCACGTCGCCGGGACTCAAGAGACCCAGTACTTC.